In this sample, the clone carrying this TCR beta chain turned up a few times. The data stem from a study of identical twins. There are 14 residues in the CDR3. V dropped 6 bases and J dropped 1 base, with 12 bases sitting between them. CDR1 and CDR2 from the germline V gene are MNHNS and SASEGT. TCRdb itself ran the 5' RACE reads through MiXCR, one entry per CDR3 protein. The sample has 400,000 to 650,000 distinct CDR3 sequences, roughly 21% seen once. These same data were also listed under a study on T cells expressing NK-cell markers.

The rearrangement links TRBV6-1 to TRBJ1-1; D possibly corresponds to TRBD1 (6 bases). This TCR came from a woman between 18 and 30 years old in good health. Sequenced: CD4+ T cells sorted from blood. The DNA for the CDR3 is TGTGCCAGCAGGAGGGACACTCAGAACACTGAAGCTTTCTTT. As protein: CASRRDTQNTEAFF.